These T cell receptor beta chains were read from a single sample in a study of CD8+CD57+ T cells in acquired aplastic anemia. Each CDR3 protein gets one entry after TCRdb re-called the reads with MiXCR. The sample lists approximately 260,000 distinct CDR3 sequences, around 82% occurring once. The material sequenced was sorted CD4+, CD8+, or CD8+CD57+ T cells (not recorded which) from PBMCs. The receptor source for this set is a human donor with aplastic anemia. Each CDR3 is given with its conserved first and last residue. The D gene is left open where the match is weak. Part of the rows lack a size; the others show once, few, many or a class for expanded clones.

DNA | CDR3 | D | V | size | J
TGTGCCAGCAGGCGTCCGCCCGGGGAGCTGTCTTTT | CASRRPPGELSF | NA | TRBV6-2/TRBV6-3 | NA | TRBJ2-2
TGTGCCACCAGCACTGTACAGGGCAATCAGCCCCAGCATTTT | CATSTVQGNQPQHF | NA | TRBV15 | NA | TRBJ1-5
TGTGCCAGCAGCGGAGGCGGGCAGGGAGTGACGCAGAACTTC | CASSGGGQGVTQNF | NA | TRBV9 | NA | TRBJ2-5
TGTGCCAGCAGGGGCGGAGAGGGGGCTAGAGATGAAAAACTGTTTTTT | CASRGGEGARDEKLFF | TRBD1 | TRBV2 | NA | TRBJ1-4
TGTGCCACCAGCAGAGATCGCCAGGGGGGCCTGTATAAGCAGTTCTTC | CATSRDRQGGLYKQFF | NA | TRBV15 | NA | TRBJ2-1
TGCGCCAGCAGCTTGGACAGAATTAACACTGAAGCTTTCTTT | CASSLDRINTEAFF | NA | TRBV7-2 | NA | TRBJ1-1
TGTGCCAGCTGTGGGGACGGAAATTCACCCCTCCACTTT | CASCGDGNSPLHF | NA | TRBV10-3 | NA | TRBJ1-6
TGTGCCACCAGCGGTGGCAGCGAGCAAGAGCACCAGTACTTC | CATSGGSEQEHQYF | NA | TRBV2 | NA | TRBJ2-5
TGTGCCAGCAGCTTTCAAAGCAGCGGGGGGGACGATCAGTATTTT | CASSFQSSGGDDQYF | TRBD2 | TRBV7-9 | NA | TRBJ2-3
TGTGCCAGCAGCGTCCGAGGGTCACCAGCTTTCTTT | CASSVRGSPAFF | NA | TRBV9 | NA | TRBJ1-1
TGTGCCAGTAGTGGGACAGGGGTCACCTATGGCTACACCTTC | CASSGTGVTYGYTF | TRBD1 | TRBV19 | NA | TRBJ1-2
TGTGCCAGTAGTACCTCGTGGACGGCTGGCGGGGAGCTGTTTTTT | CASSTSWTAGGELFF | NA | TRBV19 | medium-sized | TRBJ2-2
TGTGCCAGCAGCTTAGGGGGAGTTTCACATGAAAAACAGTTT | CASSLGGVSHEKQF | NA | TRBV7-9 | NA | TRBJ2-3
TGTGCCAGCAGCTTAGAGGGAAGCGGGGGTAGGCATTATCAGTTCTTC | CASSLEGSGGRHYQFF | TRBD2 | TRBV7-8 | NA | TRBJ2-1
TGTGCTAGTGGCCGGGGCCAAGAGACCCAGTACTTC | CASGRGQETQYF | NA | TRBV12-5 | NA | TRBJ2-5
TGTGCCATGCGGACAGGGAGCAACACTGAAGCTTTCTTT | CAMRTGSNTEAFF | TRBD1 | TRBV10-3 | NA | TRBJ1-1
TGCGCCAGCAGCCAAGAGTTGGCTAGCGGAACAGATACGCAGTATTTT | CASSQELASGTDTQYF | TRBD2 | TRBV4-3 | NA | TRBJ2-3
TGCGCCAGCAGCTTGGAAGTGGGTAGGAACGAGCAGTACTTC | CASSLEVGRNEQYF | NA | TRBV5-1 | many | TRBJ2-7
TGTGCCAGCAGCTTTGGCGGGGATGAGCAGTTCTTCCGGTTT | CASSFGGDEQFFRF | NA | TRBV7-2 | NA | TRBJ1-6
NA | CASGGAGGLQYFDF | NA | TRBV9 | NA | TRBJ2-3
TGTGCCAGCAGCGTAGGGTCGGGGAGGCAGTATTTT | CASSVGSGRQYF | NA | TRBV7-7 | NA | TRBJ2-3
TGTGCCAGCAGCTTGGGGGCGGATACGCAGTATTTT | CASSLGADTQYF | NA | TRBV5-6 | many | TRBJ2-3
NA | CASSGGSDTQYFDTF | NA | TRBV9 | NA | TRBJ1-2
TGTGCCAGCAGCTTGGATCCAGCGGGGAATGAGCAGTTT | CASSLDPAGNEQF | TRBD2 | TRBV7-9 | NA | TRBJ2-3
TGTGCCAGCACCCGGGCAGGGGGGGGCGATAAGCAGTTCTTC | CASTRAGGGDKQFF | NA | TRBV6-1 | once | TRBJ2-1
TGTGCCACCAGCAGGGGCGGCGGGGAAGAGACCGAGTACTTCTTT | CATSRGGGEETEYFF | NA | TRBV15 | NA | TRBJ1-1
TGTGCCAGCAGCATCGCGGGTAACTACGGGGGTACCGTCCTGACTTTC | CASSIAGNYGGTVLTF | NA | TRBV2 | NA | TRBJ2-6
TGTGCCAGCAGCGTAGATGTTACGAGCAGTACTGCGGGCTTCTTT | CASSVDVTSSTAGFF | NA | TRBV7-4 | NA | TRBJ1-1
TGTGCCAGCAGTGGCGGACAGGGGGCCCATCAGCCCCAGCATTTT | CASSGGQGAHQPQHF | TRBD1 | TRBV6-1 | NA | TRBJ1-5
TGTGCCAGCCGGGACAGGGGGTCCTACGAGCAGTACTTC | CASRDRGSYEQYF | TRBD1 | TRBV2 | NA | TRBJ2-7
TGTGCCAGCAGTTTTTCCGGGGATGAAGCTTTCTTT | CASSFSGDEAFF | NA | TRBV2 | few | TRBJ1-1
TGCAGTGCCACCGGGACTAGCGGGGCAGGTCAAGAGACCCAGTACTTC | CSATGTSGAGQETQYF | TRBD2 | TRBV20-1 | NA | TRBJ2-5
TGTGCCAGCAGCCTGGGACCGTGCACTGAAGCTTTCTTT | CASSLGPCTEAFF | NA | TRBV7-2 | NA | TRBJ1-1
TGTGCCAGCAGTACAGCCGACAGGGCTCTTAATGAAAATTTT | CASSTADRALNENF | TRBD1 | TRBV9 | few | TRBJ2-3
TGCGCCAGCAGTCAGGCGGGCAGAAATAGCCATGAGGCGCAGCTCTTC | CASSQAGRNSHEAQLF | NA | TRBV10-1 | NA | TRBJ2-1
TGTGCCAGCAGTGATGGGGGGCAAGTCACTGAAGCTTTCTTT | CASSDGGQVTEAFF | NA | TRBV2 | few | TRBJ1-1
TGTGCCAGCAGCTTAGGTGTCTCGAGAAGACATCCCCAGCATTTT | CASSLGVSRRHPQHF | NA | TRBV7-8 | NA | TRBJ1-5
TGTGCCAGCAGCTGGGGCAGGGAGCAATACGAGCAGTACTTC | CASSWGREQYEQYF | NA | TRBV7-2 | NA | TRBJ2-7
TGTGCCAGCAGTGAAACCGATTCCACAGATACGCAGTATTTT | CASSETDSTDTQYF | NA | TRBV6-4 | many | TRBJ2-3
TGTGCCACCAGCCACAGCAGATGGCAAGAGACCCAGTACTTC | CATSHSRWQETQYF | NA | TRBV5-6 | NA | TRBJ2-5
TGTGCCAGCAGCGTAGGTTCCGGTAAGCAGCACTTTGATTTT | CASSVGSGKQHFDF | NA | TRBV9 | NA | TRBJ1-5
TGTGCCAGCAGCTTTACTAGCGGCGATCAAGAGACCCAGTACTTC | CASSFTSGDQETQYF | TRBD2 | TRBV5-4 | NA | TRBJ2-5
TGTGCCAGCAGCTTGGAAAGGACAGATACGCAGTATTTT | CASSLERTDTQYF | NA | TRBV5-6 | many | TRBJ2-3
TGTGCCAGCAGCTTAGGTGGAGGGCCCGATACTCACTACACCTTC | CASSLGGGPDTHYTF | NA | TRBV7-8 | few | TRBJ1-2
TGCGCCAGCAGCCGAGAGGACGGAGACTCCTACAATGAGCAGTTCTTC | CASSREDGDSYNEQFF | NA | TRBV5-1 | NA | TRBJ2-1
TGCGCCAGCAGCGACGCGGGACGCACTGAAGCTTTCTTT | CASSDAGRTEAFF | NA | TRBV5-1 | NA | TRBJ1-1
TGTGCCAGTCAGTCCCGGGGTGGTGCGGATACGCAGTATTTT | CASQSRGGADTQYF | NA | TRBV25-1 | NA | TRBJ2-3
TGTGCCAGCAGCTTGACAGGGGACATTCAGTACTTC | CASSLTGDIQYF | TRBD1 | TRBV5-6 | few | TRBJ2-4
TGTGCCAGTAGTATAGATCCCTGGGTTCGCGAGCAGTACTTC | CASSIDPWVREQYF | NA | TRBV19 | few | TRBJ2-7
TGTGCCAGCAGGGGGGCGGGGATGAGCGCTTACGAGCAGTTT | CASRGAGMSAYEQF | NA | TRBV7-9 | NA | TRBJ2-3
TGTGCCAGCAGCTCGGGGGGTACAGACGGTCAGTATGAGCAGTTCTTC | CASSSGGTDGQYEQFF | TRBD2 | TRBV7-2 | NA | TRBJ2-1
TGCAGTGCTAGAGTTGTCAGCGCTAATTCACCCCTCCACTTT | CSARVVSANSPLHF | NA | TRBV20-1 | NA | TRBJ1-6
TGTGCCAGCAGTGGGACTAGCCTCCAAGAGACCCAGTACTTC | CASSGTSLQETQYF | TRBD2 | TRBV2 | NA | TRBJ2-5
TGTGCCAGCAGCTTTCAAAGAAGCGGAGGCAGCGAGGAAGAGACCCAGTACTTC | CASSFQRSGGSEEETQYF | NA | TRBV7-9 | NA | TRBJ2-5
TGTGCCAGCAGCTTAGGTGTGAGAGGCTATAATTCACCCCTCCACTTT | CASSLGVRGYNSPLHF | NA | TRBV11-1 | NA | TRBJ1-6
TGCGCCAGCAGCCGTGCAGGAACTCAGCCCCAGCATTTT | CASSRAGTQPQHF | NA | TRBV7-9 | NA | TRBJ1-5
TGTGCCAGCAGTATAGGGGGGGGGGTCGACAAGGAGCAGTTCTTC | CASSIGGGVDKEQFF | NA | TRBV7-8 | NA | TRBJ2-1